The 15 T cell receptor beta chains below were found in one sample sequenced in a study of Graves' ophthalmopathy and Graves' hyperthyroidism. Using RNA transcripts, the TCR beta CDR3 regions were amplified. First-round RT-PCR relied on HTBI primers, and a second-round multiplex PCR came next. TCRdb redid the calling of the multiplex PCR reads with MiXCR, one entry per CDR3 protein. Of 400,000 to 500,000 distinct CDR3 sequences listed, around 20% are singletons. Sequencing was performed on peripheral blood. The receptors derive from a woman aged 18-30 years with stable Graves' hyperthyroidism.

This clonotype was picked up many times. V and J are TRBV12-3 or TRBV12-4 and TRBJ2-5; 7 nucleotides match TRBD1. This CDR3 spans 14 amino acids. Trimming at V came to 5 bases and at J to 4 bases, leaving 7 bases not matched to a gene. The CDR3 sequence is CASSPSTGIETQYF. The CDR3 DNA follows: TGTGCCAGCAGTCCCTCGACAGGGATAGAGACCCAGTACTTC.

On this clonotype itself: Just one base apart from a much larger clone, this may be a read error. The CDR3 does not close with the conserved phenylalanine or tryptophan, likely indicating a read error. J is TRBJ2-4 and V is TRBV28; D not resolved. The CDR3 length is 11 residues. V was pared by 3 bases and J by 8 bases, with 5 bases between. Germline V gives CDR1 MDHEN, CDR2 SYDVKM. The CDR3 reads CASSLSYIQYV. CDR3 sequence (DNA): TGTGCCAGCAGTTTGTCGTACATTCAGTACGTC.

J is TRBJ1-2 and V is TRBV15, with unresolved D. The CDR3 totals 14 residues. Germline V gene lookup returns CDR1 LNHNV and CDR2 YYDKDF (reference sequence). V gave up 0 bases and J gave up 1 base, with 6 bases separating them. The CDR3 loop is CATSRDTSNYGYTF. CDR3 in DNA: TGTGCCACCAGCAGAGATACAAGTAACTATGGCTACACCTTC. Looking up the rest from reference TRBV15 and TRBJ1-2 gives the full variable domain: DAMVIQNPRYQVTQFGKPVTLSCSQTLNHNVMYWYQQKSSQAPKLLFHYYDKDFNNEADTPDNFQSRRPNTSFCFLDIRSPGLGDTAMYLCATSRDTSNYGYTFGSGTRLTVV.

This clonotype showed up just a few times. The CDR3 nucleotides read TGTGCCTGGACCTGGCAATATAGCAATCAGCCCCAGCATTTT. Amino acid sequence: CAWTWQYSNQPQHF. This chain connects TRBV30 to TRBJ1-5; D gene uncertain. Germline assignment: CDR1 GTSNPN and CDR2 SVGIG (reference sequence). The CDR3 totals 14 residues. V was shortened by 4 bases and J by 0 bases, with 10 bases between the two germline ends.

This clonotype has ten or more counts. This chain connects TRBV19 to TRBJ2-2, with 9 bases identical to TRBD1. Trimming cost V 5 bases and J 7 bases; bases outside gene matches: 5. The CDR3 covers 14 residues. The V gene's germline CDR1 is LNHDA and CDR2 SQIVND (reference sequence). This CDR3 reads CASSPMTGGGELFF. CDR3 coding DNA: TGTGCCAGTAGTCCAATGACAGGGGGCGGGGAGCTGTTTTTT.

This clonotype was counted only a few times. A much larger clone sits a single nucleotide away, making a read error possible. The chain carries TRBV7-8 and TRBJ1-1, with TRBD1 as a possible D gene (5 bases). The CDR3 contains 15 residues. CDR1 SGHVS and CDR2 FQNEAQ come from the germline V gene. In nucleotides, the CDR3 is TGTGCCAGCAGCTTAGGAGGGCTTAGTGGGACTGAAGCTTGCTTT. Its protein is CASSLGGLSGTEACF.

As for this clonotype: A read error may explain this, as a much larger clone is one base away. The chain uses TRBV12-3 or TRBV12-4 and TRBJ2-2; unclear D gene. CDR3 length: 14 amino acids. V lost 3 bases to trimming and J lost 1 base, with 6 bases between them. The CDR3 is CASSFSRNTGELFF. Here the CDR3 DNA reads TGTGCCAGCAGTTTTAGTCGGAACACCGGGGAGCTGTTTTTT.

This clonotype was seen ten or more times. The rearrangement uses TRBV19 and TRBJ1-5; 9 nucleotides line up with TRBD1. V lost 6 bases, J lost 6 bases, and 6 bases stayed unmatched. Looked up from germline, CDR1 is LNHDA and CDR2 is SQIVND (reference sequence). This CDR3 contains 14 residues. CDR3 amino acids: CASREQGASQPQHF. The CDR3 region has the DNA TGTGCCAGTAGGGAACAGGGGGCGAGTCAGCCCCAGCATTTT.

In its sample, this clonotype was seen many times. The chain joins TRBV5-6 to TRBJ2-7, with D hard to call. CDR1 and CDR2 from the germline V gene are SGHDT and YYEEEE. Deletions cut 2 bases from V and 7 bases from J, with 16 bases between. This CDR3 region has 14 residues. In nucleotides, the CDR3 is TGTGCCAGCAGCTTCCGACGGGTCAGCCGGGAGCAGTACTTC. It specifies CASSFRRVSREQYF.

This clonotype occurred many times. This sequence may be a read error, since a much larger clone differs from it by one base. CDR3 protein: CSARASTGIWTKYF. CDR3 sequence (DNA): TGCAGTGCTAGAGCGTCAACAGGGATTTGGACCAAGTACTTC. V gene TRBV20-1 combines with J gene TRBJ2-5; TRBD1 is a possible D gene (6 bases). The germline V gene encodes CDR1 DFQATT and CDR2 SNEGSKA (reference sequence). This CDR3 is 14 amino acids long.

This clonotype showed up many times. The CDR3 nucleotides are TGTGCCAGCACCCTAAGGACTAGCGGAGACTACGAGCAGTACTTC. Translating it yields CASTLRTSGDYEQYF. The chain combines TRBV6-1 with TRBJ2-7; 10 nucleotides line up with TRBD2. Germline V gene lookup returns CDR1 MNHNS and CDR2 SASEGT. V gave up 7 bases and J gave up 3 bases; unmatched junction bases: 9. The CDR3 runs to 15 residues.

This clonotype was picked up a small number of times. The CDR3 region is CASKRDSTDTQYF. The CDR3 DNA sequence: TGTGCCAGCAAACGGGACTCTACAGATACGCAGTATTTT. This rearrangement joins TRBV25-1 to TRBJ2-3, with D perhaps matching TRBD2 (6 bases). V lost 7 bases and J lost 3, with 11 bases in between. The CDR3 extends over 13 amino acids. The germline V gene encodes CDR1 MGHDK and CDR2 SYGVNS.

There are many counts of this clonotype. The chain links TRBV6-5 to TRBJ1-2, with TRBD1 matching over 10 bases. J was trimmed by 0 bases and V by 6 bases; bases with no gene match: 4. The CDR3 is made up of 15 amino acids. Germline CDR1 and CDR2: MNHEY and SVGAGI. The CDR3 reads CASSKGTGANYGYTF. The CDR3 DNA follows: TGTGCCAGCAGCAAAGGGACAGGGGCTAACTATGGCTACACCTTC.

The V gene is TRBV29-1, the J gene TRBJ1-2; 7 positions agree with TRBD1. Germline V gene data show CDR1 as SQVTM and CDR2 as ANQGSEA. The CDR3 consists of 13 residues. The V segment lost 2 bases and the J segment 5 bases; nucleotides outside the gene matches: 5. The CDR3 DNA is TGCAGCGTTGAAAGACAGGGAAAGTATGGCTACACCTTC. Amino acid sequence: CSVERQGKYGYTF.

The chain has TRBV30 and TRBJ2-7; 11 bases fit TRBD1. Germline V gene data show CDR1 as GTSNPN and CDR2 as SVGIG (reference sequence). The CDR3 is made up of 15 amino acids. V lost 0 bases to trimming and J lost 6 bases; unmatched junction nucleotides: 7. The CDR3 DNA reads TGTGCCTGGAGTGTACTAACCGGGACAGGGGGCGAGCAGTACTTC. Translated: CAWSVLTGTGGEQYF.